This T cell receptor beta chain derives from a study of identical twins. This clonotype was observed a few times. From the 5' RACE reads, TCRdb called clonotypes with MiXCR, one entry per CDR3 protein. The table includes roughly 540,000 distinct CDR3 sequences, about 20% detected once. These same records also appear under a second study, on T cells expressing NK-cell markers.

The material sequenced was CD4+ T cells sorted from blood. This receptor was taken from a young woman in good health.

CDR3 sequence (DNA): TGTGCCAGCAGCAAACAGGGGGCGAATGAGCAGTTCTTC. Translating it yields CASSKQGANEQFF. The rearrangement joins TRBV7-9 to TRBJ2-1; TRBD1 matches at 9 bases. Unmatched junction bases numbered 3, after V lost 5 bases and J lost 7 bases. CDR3 length equals 13 residues. Germline loops: CDR1 SEHNR, CDR2 FQNEAQ (reference sequence).